These 31 T cell receptor beta chains originate from one sample sequenced in a study of T cell responses to AZD1222 COVID-19 vaccine. TCRdb's copy holds only in-frame clones and misses some; the assay was immunoSEQ multiplex PCR. The table includes some 99,000 clones, more than 75% detected once. The sample was peripheral blood, taken 28 days after the second AZD1222 dose. Receptor source: an adult who received the AZD1222 COVID-19 vaccine.

To note about this clone: The same CDR3 arises from other DNA sequences in this sample as well. The chain uses TRBV4-1 and TRBJ2-5, with D uncertain. Between the trimmed V and J ends, which lost 1 base and 0 bases, there was a span of 6 bases. The CDR3 is made up of 14 amino acids. CDR1 and CDR2 from the germline V gene are MGHRA and YSYEKL. CDR3 residues: CASSQGTYQETQYF. In DNA form, the CDR3 reads TGCGCCAGCAGCCAAGGGACCTACCAAGAGACCCAGTACTTC.

As for this clone: Other DNA variants within this sample encode the same CDR3. The chain combines TRBV5-1 with TRBJ2-3; tentatively, D is TRBD2 (5 bases). This CDR3 region has 13 residues. V lost 2 bases and J 5 bases, leaving 9 bases between the germline ends. Per the germline V gene, CDR1 is SGHRS and CDR2 is YFSETQ. The CDR3 sequence: CASSFPGEDTQYF. The CDR3 coding sequence is TGCGCCAGCAGCTTCCCCGGGGAAGATACGCAGTATTTT.

The rearrangement links TRBV5-1 to TRBJ2-3; 14 nucleotides agree with TRBD2. This CDR3 has 16 amino acids. The V segment lost 2 bases and the J segment 3 bases; nucleotides outside the gene matches: 2. Germline CDR1 SGHRS, CDR2 YFSETQ. CDR3 nucleotides: TGCGCCAGCAGCTTCGGGACTAGCGGGGGAACAGATACGCAGTATTTT. This encodes CASSFGTSGGTDTQYF.

The chain couples TRBV9 to TRBJ1-2; TRBD1 is a possible D gene (6 bases). Trimming cost V 3 bases and J 3 bases, with 15 bases left between them. CDR3 length: 15 residues. In germline, CDR1 is SGDLS, CDR2 YYNGEE. The CDR3 coding sequence is TGTGCCAGCAGCGGGAGAAGGGGGATAGACTATGGCTACACCTTC. The encoded protein is CASSGRRGIDYGYTF.

The genes are TRBV28 and TRBJ1-4; TRBD1 is a possible D gene (6 bases). Germline CDR1 is MDHEN and CDR2 is SYDVKM. Trimming took 5 bases from V and 10 from J, leaving 11 bases between them. The CDR3 is made up of 12 amino acids. The CDR3 DNA reads TGTGCCAGCAGTCCGCCCAGGGGAAAACTGTTTTTT. This codes for CASSPPRGKLFF.

The chain has TRBV2 and TRBJ1-5; 8 bases match TRBD1. CDR3 length equals 15 residues. The junction had 7 bases not matched to a gene; V was cut back by 8 bases and J by 1 base. Germline V gives CDR1 SNHLY, CDR2 FYNNEI. This chain's CDR3 is CASRRQGASNQPQHF. CDR3 in DNA: TGTGCCAGCCGTAGGCAGGGGGCGAGCAATCAGCCCCAGCATTTT.

The CDR3 DNA follows: TGTGCCAGCAGCGTAGAGGGGCTAACTGAAGCTTTCTTT. This translates into CASSVEGLTEAFF. This sequence joins TRBV9 and TRBJ1-1, with TRBD1 as a possible D gene (5 bases). The germline V gene has CDR1 SGDLS and CDR2 YYNGEE. Trimming removed 0 bases from V and 5 bases from J, with 8 bases in between. CDR3 size: 13 residues.

The chain joins TRBV5-5 to TRBJ2-3; perhaps TRBD1 as D (7 bases). The CDR3 is made up of 14 amino acids. Germline-derived CDR1 and CDR2 are SGHKS and YYEKEE (reference sequence). The V end was cut by 3 bases, the J end by 3 bases, with 11 bases between. CDR3 coding DNA: TGTGCCAGCAGCTCATCAGGGGGGACAGATACGCAGTATTTT. This codes for CASSSSGGTDTQYF.

This clone has only a few counts. J is TRBJ1-6 and V is TRBV10-3; D gene uncertain. With 8 bases removed from V and 8 bases from J, the gap between germline ends came to 13 bases. The V gene's germline CDR1 is ENHRY and CDR2 SYGVKD. The CDR3 has 13 residues. CDR3 protein: CAIRGRADSPLHF. CDR3 bases: TGTGCCATCCGAGGTAGGGCGGATTCACCCCTCCACTTT.

The chain links TRBV6-5 to TRBJ1-5; 7 bases align to TRBD1. Germline CDR1 is MNHEY and CDR2 is SVGAGI. The J segment lost 10 bases and the V segment lost 2 bases, leaving 5 bases of the junction unmatched. The CDR3 contains 13 residues. The CDR3 reads CASSYQGGRPQHF. In DNA, the CDR3 is TGTGCCAGCAGTTACCAGGGGGGGCGACCCCAGCATTTT.

The chain recombines TRBV5-1 with TRBJ2-1; 10 positions agree with TRBD1. Trimming at V came to 0 bases and at J to 5 bases, leaving 2 bases not matched to a gene. This CDR3 contains 15 residues. Germline assignment: CDR1 SGHRS and CDR2 YFSETQ. The CDR3 loop reads CASSLGQGAHNEQFF. CDR3 nucleotides: TGCGCCAGCAGCTTGGGACAGGGGGCCCACAATGAGCAGTTCTTC.

This clone has a single count. Here the CDR3 reads CASTGSLIYNEQFF. The CDR3 DNA reads TGTGCCAGCACGGGGTCCCTAATTTACAATGAGCAGTTCTTC. V and J are TRBV2 and TRBJ2-1; weak D call: TRBD2 (5 bases). This CDR3 has 14 residues. The germline V gene has CDR1 SNHLY and CDR2 FYNNEI. V lost 7 bases, J lost 4 bases, and 14 bases lay in between.

The genes are TRBV5-1 and TRBJ2-3, with D hard to call. Trimming cost V 4 bases and J 6 bases, with 15 bases left between them. Germline CDR1 is SGHRS and CDR2 is YFSETQ. This CDR3 is built from 14 residues. CDR3 protein: CASSILFLGDTQYF. DNA for the CDR3: TGCGCCAGCAGCATCCTATTCCTGGGGGATACGCAGTATTTT. Variable domain in full (rest from reference TRBV5-1 and TRBJ2-3): KAGVTQTPRYLIKTRGQQVTLSCSPISGHRSVSWYQQTPGQGLQFLFEYFSETQRNKGNFPGRFSGRQFSNSRSEMNVSTLELGDSALYLCASSILFLGDTQYFGPGTRLTVL.

CDR3 protein: CATSRASSFSTREAIAKNIQYF. CDR3 nucleotide sequence: TGTGCCACCAGCAGAGCAAGTAGCTTTAGTACTCGTGAAGCTATAGCCAAAAACATTCAGTACTTC. The genes are TRBV15 and TRBJ2-4; D is uncertain. Germline V gene sequence: CDR1 LNHNV, CDR2 YYDKDF (reference sequence). The V and J ends lost 1 base and 0 bases respectively, with 28 bases between them. This CDR3 has 22 amino acids. The full variable domain, completed using reference TRBV15 and TRBJ2-4, is DAMVIQNPRYQVTQFGKPVTLSCSQTLNHNVMYWYQQKSSQAPKLLFHYYDKDFNNEADTPDNFQSRRPNTSFCFLDIRSPGLGDTAMYLCATSRASSFSTREAIAKNIQYFGAGTRLSVL.

The V gene is TRBV7-2, the J gene TRBJ1-5, with D possibly being TRBD1 (6 bases). Trimming shortened V by 3 bases and J by 0 bases, and 12 bases separated the two germline ends. Germline V gene sequence: CDR1 SGHTA, CDR2 FQGNSA. This CDR3 has 16 amino acids. The CDR3 DNA follows: TGTGCCAGCAGCTTCGGACAGCTTTATAGCAATCAGCCCCAGCATTTT. Protein: CASSFGQLYSNQPQHF.

The gene calls are TRBV5-1 and TRBJ2-1; D gene ambiguous. Germline V gives CDR1 SGHRS, CDR2 YFSETQ. CDR3 length: 14 amino acids. V lost 2 bases, J lost 6 bases, and 12 bases lay in between. CDR3: CASSFPTERNEQFF. In DNA form, the CDR3 reads TGCGCCAGCAGCTTCCCAACAGAGCGCAATGAGCAGTTCTTC.

The V and J genes are TRBV19 and TRBJ1-2; D is ambiguous. CDR1 LNHDA and CDR2 SQIVND come from the germline V gene (reference sequence). Trimming stripped 0 bases from V and 8 bases from J, with 10 bases between. This CDR3 has 13 amino acids. CDR3 DNA sequence: TGTGCCAGTAGTATAGACAGTGATGGGGGCTACACCTTC. This codes for CASSIDSDGGYTF.

The chain links TRBV9 to TRBJ1-2, with D maybe TRBD1 (5 bases). Between the trimmed V and J ends, which lost 4 bases and 0 bases, there was a span of 13 bases. CDR3 length equals 15 residues. Germline CDR1 SGDLS, CDR2 YYNGEE. The CDR3 spells CASSPFGGPNYGYTF. DNA of the CDR3: TGTGCCAGCAGCCCCTTTGGGGGACCTAACTATGGCTACACCTTC.

The chain employs TRBV10-1 and TRBJ1-5; D uncertain. This CDR3 is built from 15 residues. The germline V gene encodes CDR1 WNHNN and CDR2 SYGVQD (reference sequence). V dropped 10 bases and J dropped 0 bases, with 16 bases sitting between them. The CDR3 DNA follows: TGCGCCACCTCGGACGGATGTCATAGCAATCAGCCCCAGCATTTT. It specifies CATSDGCHSNQPQHF.

CDR3 in amino acids: CASSLGDRPYEQYF. CDR3 DNA: TGTGCCAGCAGTTTAGGGGACCGACCCTACGAGCAGTACTTC. The rearrangement joins TRBV9 to TRBJ2-7; perhaps D is TRBD1 or TRBD2 (5 bases each). Per germline, CDR1 SGDLS and CDR2 YYNGEE. The CDR3 loop spans 14 amino acids. V was shortened by 5 bases and J by 2 bases, with 14 bases between the two germline ends.

The chain couples TRBV6-2 or TRBV6-3 to TRBJ1-5; perhaps TRBD1 as D (6 bases). This CDR3 has 15 residues. Germline V gene lookup returns CDR1 MNHEY and CDR2 SVGEGT. V lost 2 bases and J 4 bases, leaving 12 bases between the germline ends. CDR3 nucleotide sequence: TGTGCCAGCAGTTACGGGGGGCAGTGGAATCAGCCCCAGCATTTT. Protein product: CASSYGGQWNQPQHF.

The V gene is TRBV11-1, the J gene TRBJ2-7; D assignment may be TRBD1 or TRBD2 (5 bases each). CDR3 length equals 16 residues. Germline values: CDR1 SGHAT, CDR2 FQDESV (reference sequence). V was shortened by 2 bases and J by 3 bases, with 17 bases between the two germline ends. As DNA, the CDR3 is TGTGCCAGCAGCTTATCCTTCGGGGCGGCGGGCTACGAGCAGTACTTC. It codes for CASSLSFGAAGYEQYF.

The rearrangement links TRBV7-2 to TRBJ2-2, with a possible D match to TRBD2 (6 bases). Germline values: CDR1 SGHTA, CDR2 FQGNSA. The V end was cut by 6 bases, the J end by 5 bases, with 13 bases between. The CDR3 consists of 14 residues. CDR3 in amino acids: CASRAGTGTGELFF. The CDR3 DNA is TGTGCCAGCAGGGCGGGAACCGGAACCGGGGAGCTGTTTTTT.

The J gene is TRBJ2-2, the V gene TRBV7-9; D is unresolved. The CDR3 has 14 amino acids. V was clipped by 5 bases and J by 7 bases, with 14 bases between them. The germline V gene encodes CDR1 SEHNR and CDR2 FQNEAQ (reference sequence). The CDR3 protein is CASSRGSEFGELFF. The CDR3 nucleotides read TGTGCCAGCAGCCGCGGTAGTGAGTTCGGGGAGCTGTTTTTT.

The chain couples TRBV15 to TRBJ2-5, with 10 bases matching TRBD1. There are 15 residues in the CDR3. J lost 4 bases, V lost 3 bases, and 5 bases had no gene match. Germline V gives CDR1 LNHNV, CDR2 YYDKDF (reference sequence). The CDR3 loop reads CATSSPRDRGETQYF. The CDR3 DNA is TGTGCCACCAGCAGCCCTCGGGACAGGGGAGAGACCCAGTACTTC.

The gene calls are TRBV7-8 and TRBJ1-2; D is undetermined. This CDR3 comprises 12 residues. Germline CDR1 and CDR2: SGHVS and FQNEAQ. V lost 5 bases and J 0 bases, leaving 4 bases between the germline ends. The CDR3 DNA sequence: TGTGCCAGCAGCCTCACTAACTATGGCTACACCTTC. Translating gives CASSLTNYGYTF.

This clone was recorded only once. The chain joins TRBV5-1 to TRBJ2-3, with D perhaps assigned TRBD1 or TRBD2 (7 bases each). The CDR3 sequence is 16 residues long. Germline CDR1 SGHRS, CDR2 YFSETQ. V shed 5 bases and J shed 3 bases, with 19 bases lying between them. The CDR3 is CASSSGGATHTDTQYF. The CDR3 coding sequence is TGCGCCAGCAGTTCAGGGGGGGCCACCCATACAGATACGCAGTATTTT.

The chain recombines TRBV3-1 (or the pseudogene TRBV3-2) with TRBJ1-1; 9 bases agree with TRBD1. This CDR3 region has 17 residues. V trimming: 0 bases; J trimming: 4 bases; junction bases outside the gene matches: 9. Germline V gene data show CDR1 as LGHDT and CDR2 as YNNKEL (reference sequence). Here the CDR3 reads CASSQDPPGTGSTEAFF. CDR3 bases: TGTGCCAGCAGCCAAGATCCACCCGGGACAGGGAGCACTGAAGCTTTCTTT.

V usage is TRBV24-1 and J usage is TRBJ1-5; 11 bases line up with TRBD1. This CDR3 comprises 14 residues. J gave up 7 bases and V 9 bases, and 7 bases lay outside the gene matches. Germline CDR1 is KGHDR and CDR2 is SFDVKD. CDR3 DNA: TGTGCCACCGAAGGGACAGGGGGTGTCCAGCCCCAGCATTTT. Its translation: CATEGTGGVQPQHF.

This clone was recorded once. This chain connects TRBV18 to TRBJ2-1; 8 bases are a match to TRBD2. With V trimmed by 0 bases and J by 1 base, 5 bases remained unmatched. The CDR3 loop spans 17 amino acids. Germline lookup yields CDR1 KGHSH and CDR2 LQKENI. CDR3 amino acids: CASSPPSGGFSYNEQFF. The CDR3 DNA reads TGTGCCAGCTCACCACCGTCGGGGGGGTTTTCCTACAATGAGCAGTTCTTC.

The chain combines TRBV9 with TRBJ1-3, with D perhaps matching TRBD1 (6 bases). This CDR3 has 15 amino acids. The V end was cut by 3 bases, the J end by 1 base, with 11 bases between. In germline, CDR1 is SGDLS, CDR2 YYNGEE. DNA for the CDR3: TGTGCCAGCAGCGAGGACAGTTTTTCTGGAAACACCATATATTTT. Translating gives CASSEDSFSGNTIYF.